The source of this TCR beta chain is a study of blood T cell repertoires in COVID-19. Study overall: Material from acute and convalescent COVID-19 was sourced from the United States, Italy and Spain.

Before they entered the study, exposed participants had met a COVID-19 case within 2 weeks. With 0 bases clipped from V and 3 bases from J, the junction kept 2 bases outside the gene matches. Looked up from germline, CDR1 is MNHEY and CDR2 is SVGAGI. CDR3 length: 15 amino acids. Per the authors' pipeline: Estimation of nucleated cell counts was performed using reference gene primer amplification. Sequencing was performed with immunoSEQ multiplex PCR; in TCRdb, only in-frame clones are kept and a portion is missing. V and J calls and clone size are as listed in that table; D and trimming were resolved from the DNA. The repertoire holds a few hundred thousand clones, with about four fifths as singletons.

This receptor was identified in a man aged 40-50 years who had been exposed to COVID-19. The specimen sequenced was PBMCs or T cells enriched from blood (not recorded which). The rearrangement links TRBV6-5 to TRBJ2-7, with 10 bases identical to TRBD2. CDR3 sequence (DNA): TGTGCCAGCAGTTACTCTGGGACTAGCGACTACGAGCAGTACTTC. Amino acid sequence: CASSYSGTSDYEQYF.